Each of the 18 T cell receptor beta chains below was sequenced from the same sample in a study of metastatic and nonmetastatic thyroid tumors. Ahead of thyroid surgery, no patient had received treatment of any kind. From the PCR reads, TCRdb re-called clones with MiXCR. The sample yields about 16,000 clones, about 12% seen once. The sample comprised tumor tissue. The receptors stem from a female donor with papillary thyroid cancer or a benign thyroid nodule (not recorded which). Some clones in this sample may be carry-over from other donors' samples.

This clone was counted at least ten times. This chain connects TRBV19 to TRBJ2-1; 10 bases match TRBD2. CDR3 length equals 16 residues. Germline CDR1 reads LNHDA; CDR2 reads SQIVND (reference sequence). The junction had 3 bases not matched to a gene; V was cut back by 0 bases and J by 4 bases. CDR3 amino acids: CASSIDGLAAYNEQFF. The CDR3 DNA reads TGTGCCAGTAGTATAGACGGACTAGCGGCTTACAATGAGCAGTTCTTC.

The sample holds many counts of this clone. The chain links TRBV27 to TRBJ2-1; 8 bases match TRBD2. Trimming at V came to 6 bases and at J to 0 bases, leaving 4 bases not matched to a gene. The CDR3 is made up of 15 amino acids. Germline CDR1 MNHEY, CDR2 SMNVEV (reference sequence). The CDR3 nucleotides read TGTGCCAGCAGCTTAGCGGGGAGCTCCTACAATGAGCAGTTCTTC. Its translation is CASSLAGSSYNEQFF.

This clone has at least ten counts. The identical CDR3 is also encoded by other nucleotide sequences in the sample. V usage is TRBV20-1 and J usage is TRBJ2-5, with D perhaps matching TRBD1 or TRBD2 (6 bases each). CDR3 length: 14 amino acids. V was cut by 3 bases and J by 5 bases, with 16 bases left in between. Germline V gene data show CDR1 as DFQATT and CDR2 as SNEGSKA (reference sequence). The CDR3 loop reads CSASFREGGETQYF. CDR3 sequence (DNA): TGCAGTGCTAGCTTTCGGGAAGGGGGGGAGACCCAGTACTTC.

This clone came up many times. The chain has TRBV7-9 and TRBJ1-2; TRBD1 is a possible D gene (6 bases). Trimming removed 3 bases from V and 2 bases from J, with 7 bases in between. The CDR3 covers 13 residues. Germline V lookup: CDR1 SEHNR, CDR2 FQNEAQ (reference sequence). The CDR3 loop reads CASSFQGNYGYTF. In DNA form, the CDR3 reads TGTGCCAGCAGCTTTCAGGGGAACTATGGCTACACCTTC.

This clone was detected only a few times. V and J are TRBV15 and TRBJ2-7, with TRBD1 matching over 9 bases. The CDR3 has 16 amino acids. CDR1 and CDR2 from the germline V gene are LNHNV and YYDKDF (reference sequence). Trimming at V came to 0 bases and at J to 3 bases, leaving 6 bases not matched to a gene. Here the CDR3 DNA reads TGTGCCACCAGCAGAGATGGCCGGGACAGGGACTACGAGCAGTACTTC. This codes for CATSRDGRDRDYEQYF.

This clone ranks as medium-sized. This chain connects TRBV3-1 to TRBJ2-7; D is unclear. The CDR3 sequence is 11 residues long. Deletions cut 4 bases from V and 5 bases from J, with 6 bases between. Germline values: CDR1 LGHDT, CDR2 YNNKEL (reference sequence). In DNA, the CDR3 is TGTGCCAGCAGCCTGGGCGACGAGCAGTACTTC. As protein: CASSLGDEQYF.

The rearrangement joins TRBV7-2 to TRBJ1-1, with D uncertain. From germline, CDR1 is SGHTA and CDR2 FQGNSA. Trimming cost V 5 bases and J 2 bases, with 12 bases left between them. This CDR3 contains 14 residues. As DNA, the CDR3 is TGTGCCAGCAGCATAGACGGATTAAACACTGAAGCTTTCTTT. Translating gives CASSIDGLNTEAFF.

The chain employs TRBV19 and TRBJ2-3; 9 bases agree with TRBD2. V lost 3 bases to trimming and J lost 1 base; unmatched junction nucleotides: 11. This CDR3 is built from 18 residues. Looked up from germline, CDR1 is LNHDA and CDR2 is SQIVND (reference sequence). Written as DNA, the CDR3 is TGTGCCAGTAGTATGGGGCGGGAGGGCCTTCGGGGCACAGATACGCAGTATTTT. Protein product: CASSMGREGLRGTDTQYF.

This clone was counted between two and nine times. The rearrangement links TRBV12-3 or TRBV12-4 to TRBJ1-5; TRBD1 is a possible D gene (5 bases). The CDR3 consists of 16 residues. Trimming removed 1 base from V and 1 base from J, with 11 bases in between. This chain's CDR3 is CASSLGTLRSNQPQHF. As DNA, the CDR3 is TGTGCCAGCAGTTTAGGGACACTCCGCAGCAATCAGCCCCAGCATTTT.

This clone was counted many times. The chain has TRBV24-1 and TRBJ2-3; TRBD2 agrees at 7 bases. There are 15 residues in the CDR3. Germline V lookup: CDR1 KGHDR, CDR2 SFDVKD. Trimming cost V 2 bases and J 7 bases; bases outside gene matches: 8. The CDR3 here is CATSDSSGTTNTQYF. DNA for the CDR3: TGTGCCACCAGTGATTCGAGCGGGACGACAAATACGCAGTATTTT.

This clone has ten or more counts. The chain couples TRBV6-6 to TRBJ2-2; 11 bases map to TRBD2. The CDR3 extends over 17 amino acids. V lost 2 bases to trimming and J lost 5 bases; unmatched junction nucleotides: 7. The germline gives CDR1 MNHNY, CDR2 SVGAGI (reference sequence). Here the CDR3 DNA reads TGTGCCAGCAGTTACCAGACTAGCGGGAAGTTTACCGGGGAGCTGTTTTTT. This gives the protein CASSYQTSGKFTGELFF.

This clone was recorded many times. The V call is TRBV20-1, the J call TRBJ2-1; TRBD2 matches 9 bases. V lost 1 base to trimming and J lost 3 bases; unmatched junction nucleotides: 7. CDR1 DFQATT and CDR2 SNEGSKA come from the germline V gene (reference sequence). This CDR3 is 16 amino acids long. CDR3 residues: CSARGLSGGIYNEQFF. In DNA form, the CDR3 reads TGCAGTGCTAGAGGCCTCAGCGGGGGGATCTACAATGAGCAGTTCTTC.

Many counts were recorded for this clone. V gene TRBV5-1 combines with J gene TRBJ1-4, with D unclear. From germline, CDR1 is SGHRS and CDR2 YFSETQ. V shed 0 bases and J shed 4 bases, with 13 bases lying between them. The CDR3 loop spans 16 amino acids. CDR3 loop: CASSLAVFPGNEKLFF. In DNA form, the CDR3 reads TGCGCCAGCAGCTTGGCGGTGTTTCCGGGTAATGAAAAACTGTTTTTT.

This clone was detected a few times. The chain is built from TRBV6-1 and TRBJ1-2; maybe TRBD1 (5 bases). The germline V gene encodes CDR1 MNHNS and CDR2 SASEGT. The CDR3 runs to 13 residues. Trimming pared 6 bases from V and 2 bases from J, leaving 10 bases between. The CDR3 DNA sequence: TGTGCCAGCAGATCGACAGCGAACTATGGCTACACCTTC. Amino acids: CASRSTANYGYTF.

This clone came up many times. J is TRBJ2-2 and V is TRBV18; D tentatively reads TRBD1 or TRBD2 (5 bases each). This CDR3 has 15 residues. CDR1 and CDR2 from the germline V gene are KGHSH and LQKENI. V lost 2 bases, J lost 4 bases, and 11 bases lay in between. The CDR3 loop is CASSPSQGVTGELFF. CDR3 bases: TGTGCCAGCTCACCATCCCAGGGAGTCACCGGGGAGCTGTTTTTT.

This clone appeared many times. An end of the junction does not agree with germline; a read error may underlie this. The J gene is TRBJ1-6, the V gene TRBV7-9, with a weak D call TRBD1 (5 bases). Germline assignment: CDR1 SEHNR and CDR2 FQNEAQ (reference sequence). The CDR3 consists of 12 residues. As DNA, the CDR3 is TGTGTCAGCAGCGCAGGACAAGCACCCCTCCACTTT. As protein: CVSSAGQAPLHF.

The chain couples TRBV5-1 to TRBJ1-2; the D gene is possibly TRBD1 (6 bases). V lost 0 bases and J lost 0, with 9 bases in between. CDR1 SGHRS and CDR2 YFSETQ come from the germline V gene. The CDR3 runs to 15 residues. The CDR3: CASSLVGQPNYGYTF. CDR3 DNA: TGCGCCAGCAGCTTGGTCGGACAGCCTAACTATGGCTACACCTTC.

This clone was seen ten or more times. CDR3: CASSRTGLGTQYF. DNA of the CDR3: TGTGCCAGCAGTCGGACAGGCCTCGGGACCCAGTACTTC. V and J are TRBV6-2 or TRBV6-3 and TRBJ2-5; 7 bases match TRBD1. With 5 bases clipped from V and 7 bases from J, the junction kept 7 bases outside the gene matches. Germline V gene lookup returns CDR1 MNHEY and CDR2 SVGEGT. The CDR3 totals 13 residues.